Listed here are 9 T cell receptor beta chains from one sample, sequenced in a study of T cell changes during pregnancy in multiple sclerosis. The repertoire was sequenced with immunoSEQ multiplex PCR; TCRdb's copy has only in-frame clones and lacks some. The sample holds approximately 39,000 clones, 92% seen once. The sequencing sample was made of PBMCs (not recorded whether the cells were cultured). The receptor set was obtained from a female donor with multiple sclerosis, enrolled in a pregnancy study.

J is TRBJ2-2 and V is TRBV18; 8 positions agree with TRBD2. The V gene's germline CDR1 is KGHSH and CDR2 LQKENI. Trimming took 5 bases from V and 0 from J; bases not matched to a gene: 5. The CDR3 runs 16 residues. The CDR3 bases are TGTGCCAGCTCATTTCTTAGCGGGACGAACACCGGGGAGCTGTTTTTT. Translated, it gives CASSFLSGTNTGELFF. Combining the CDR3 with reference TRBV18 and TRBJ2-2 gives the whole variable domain NAGVMQNPRHLVRRRGQEARLRCSPMKGHSHVYWYRQLPEEGLKFMVYLQKENIIDESGMPKERFSAEFPKEGPSILRIQQVVRGDSAAYFCASSFLSGTNTGELFFGEGSRLTVL.

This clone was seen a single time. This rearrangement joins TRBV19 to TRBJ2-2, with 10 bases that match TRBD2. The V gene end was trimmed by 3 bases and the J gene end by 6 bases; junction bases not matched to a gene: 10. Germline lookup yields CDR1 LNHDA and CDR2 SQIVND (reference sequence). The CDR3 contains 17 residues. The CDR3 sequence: CASSILPLAGVPGELFF. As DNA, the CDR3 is TGTGCCAGTAGTATTCTCCCCCTAGCGGGAGTCCCCGGGGAGCTGTTTTTT. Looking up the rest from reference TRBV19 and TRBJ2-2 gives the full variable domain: DGGITQSPKYLFRKEGQNVTLSCEQNLNHDAMYWYRQDPGQGLRLIYYSQIVNDFQKGDIAEGYSVSREKKESFPLTVTSAQKNPTAFYLCASSILPLAGVPGELFFGEGSRLTVL.

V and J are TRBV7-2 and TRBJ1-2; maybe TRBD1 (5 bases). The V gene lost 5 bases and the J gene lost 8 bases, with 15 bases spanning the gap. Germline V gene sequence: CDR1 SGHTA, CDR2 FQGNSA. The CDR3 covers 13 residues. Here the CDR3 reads CASSPGRGIGYTF. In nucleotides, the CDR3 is TGTGCCAGCAGCCCCGGTCGGGGGATCGGCTACACCTTC.

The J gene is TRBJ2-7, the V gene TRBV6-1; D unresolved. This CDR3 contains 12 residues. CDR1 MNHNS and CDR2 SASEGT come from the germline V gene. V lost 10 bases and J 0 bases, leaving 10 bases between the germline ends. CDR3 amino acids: CATSWDSYEQYF. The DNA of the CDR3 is TGTGCCACTTCCTGGGACTCCTACGAGCAGTACTTC.

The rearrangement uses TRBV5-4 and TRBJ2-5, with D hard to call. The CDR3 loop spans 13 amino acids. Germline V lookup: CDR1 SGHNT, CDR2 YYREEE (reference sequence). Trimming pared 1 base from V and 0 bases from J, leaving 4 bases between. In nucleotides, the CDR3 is TGTGCCAGCAGCTTGATAGACCAAGAGACCCAGTACTTC. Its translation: CASSLIDQETQYF.

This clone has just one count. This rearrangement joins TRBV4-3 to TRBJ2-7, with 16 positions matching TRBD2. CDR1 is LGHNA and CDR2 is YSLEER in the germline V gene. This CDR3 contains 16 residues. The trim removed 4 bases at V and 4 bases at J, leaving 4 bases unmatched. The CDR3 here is CASSLGLAGGHYEQYF. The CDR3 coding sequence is TGCGCCAGCAGCCTGGGACTAGCGGGAGGGCATTACGAGCAGTACTTC.

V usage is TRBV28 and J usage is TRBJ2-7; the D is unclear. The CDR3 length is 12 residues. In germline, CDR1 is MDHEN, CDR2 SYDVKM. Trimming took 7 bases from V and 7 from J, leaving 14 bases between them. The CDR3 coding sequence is TGTGCCAGCACCTCCCACAAGGTGGAGCAGTACTTC. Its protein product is CASTSHKVEQYF.

The CDR3 DNA follows: TGCGCCAGCAGCTCGGCCCCTCAGATATTGAACACCGGGGAGCTGTTTTTT. Its protein product is CASSSAPQILNTGELFF. This sequence joins TRBV4-1 and TRBJ2-2; D gene unclear. Germline lookup yields CDR1 MGHRA and CDR2 YSYEKL. The CDR3 is 17 amino acids. Trimming pared 5 bases from V and 1 base from J, leaving 17 bases between.

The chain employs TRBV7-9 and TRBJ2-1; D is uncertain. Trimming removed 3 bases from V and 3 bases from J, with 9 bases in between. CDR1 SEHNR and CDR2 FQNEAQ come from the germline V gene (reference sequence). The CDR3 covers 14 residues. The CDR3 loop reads CASSLGIIYNEQFF. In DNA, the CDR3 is TGTGCCAGCAGCTTGGGTATTATCTACAATGAGCAGTTCTTC.